The 4 T cell receptor beta chains below all came from one sample that was sequenced in a study of T cell repertoires in cytomegalovirus infection (dated by TCRdb to 2018 to 2020). Sequencing was carried out with an Illumina HiSeq 1500. In TCRdb, the public reads were trimmed at Q25 with fastp and aligned with MiXCR, with productive beta chains retained. Merged by CDR3 protein, the rows form single entries marked with the most common genes and DNA. The sample has 150,000 to 200,000 distinct CDR3 sequences on record, approximately 19% of them singletons. The ten largest clones add up to 2.5% to 3% of the sample. The sample taken for sequencing was PBMCs. These receptors were obtained from a human donor in good health (CMV status not recorded). Some clones in this sample may be carry-over from other donors' samples.

A few counts support this clonotype. The CDR3 DNA reads as TGTGCCAGCAGCAAGACTAGCGGGGCCGCGGCTGGGGCCAACGTCCTGACTTTC. It is translated as CASSKTSGAAAGANVLTF. V gene TRBV7-9 combines with J gene TRBJ2-6, with 11 bases aligning to TRBD2. Germline CDR1 is SEHNR and CDR2 is FQNEAQ (reference sequence). V trimming: 5 bases; J trimming: 2 bases; junction bases outside the gene matches: 8. The length of the CDR3 is 18 residues.

The gene calls are TRBV25-1 and TRBJ1-4; a possible D gene is TRBD1 (6 bases). CDR3 length: 16 residues. V lost 6 bases and J lost 7, with 21 bases in between. CDR1 MGHDK and CDR2 SYGVNS come from the germline V gene. The CDR3 reads CASRPPGQPTTEKLFF. The CDR3 coding sequence is TGTGCCAGCAGGCCCCCCGGACAGCCTACCACTGAAAAACTGTTTTTT.

The chain employs TRBV24-1 and TRBJ2-1, with no clear D. Germline CDR1 is KGHDR and CDR2 is SFDVKD. CDR3 length: 13 residues. V shed 10 bases and J shed 5 bases, with 14 bases lying between them. The CDR3 nucleotides read TGTGCCACGAAGCACCGCAGAAACAATGAGCAGTTCTTC. Its translation is CATKHRRNNEQFF.

Only a few counts were recorded for this clonotype. V usage is TRBV12-3 or TRBV12-4 and J usage is TRBJ2-3; 10 positions match TRBD1. The CDR3 spans 16 residues. The V segment lost 6 bases and the J segment 2 bases; nucleotides outside the gene matches: 8. The CDR3 here is CASRSRQGAPTDTQYF. The CDR3 DNA reads TGTGCCAGCAGATCCAGACAGGGGGCACCCACAGATACGCAGTATTTT.